This T cell receptor (beta chain) was identified in a study of human T cells and chemical hapten exposure. Study background: Small pooled library volume differences chiefly drove per-sample TCR yield variation. Notes on the study in general: Sensitizing with DPC caused no change in TCRs above 1 in 1000 frequency.

This clonotype was seen repeatedly, ten times or more. The antigen is unknown. It was from unfractionated whole blood that total RNA was extracted. CDR1 and CDR2 from the germline V gene are SGHTA and FQGNSA. Trimming pared 3 bases from V and 1 base from J, leaving 6 bases between. CDR3 length equals 14 residues. Attachment of unique molecular identifiers to individual cDNA molecules was performed in the library. As processed by the authors: Counts of TCRs in each sample centred on a median of around 96,000 and extended from approximately 20,000 to 700,000. TCRdb passed the 5' RACE reads through MiXCR, listing each CDR3 protein once. The V and J calls follow TCRdb's processing rather than the paper's. This sample yields about 140,000 distinct CDR3 sequences, of which roughly 4% are seen a single time; about 1.3% belongs to the top ten.

The genes are TRBV7-2 and TRBJ2-2; D gene unclear. This TCR was recovered from a female donor in good health. In DNA, the CDR3 is TGTGCCAGCAGCTTCTCACAGAACACCGGGGAGCTGTTTTTT. As protein: CASSFSQNTGELFF.